Shown below are 22 T cell receptor beta chains from a single sample sequenced in a study of cytomegalovirus exposure and HLA in healthy donors. This PCR relied on a set of 60 Vbeta primers and 13 Jbeta primers. The table came from immunoSEQ multiplex PCR; TCRdb's copy has only in-frame clones and leaves some out. In the table there are 300,000 or so clones, roughly 81% of which are singletons. The sample consisted of PBMCs. These receptors were obtained from a woman aged 35 to 49 in good health and CMV-seropositive.

This chain uses TRBV9 with TRBJ2-7; 9 bases fit TRBD1. CDR1 is SGDLS, CDR2 YYNGEE, per germline. V shed 3 bases and J 3 bases; nucleotides not matched to a gene: 4. This CDR3 comprises 14 residues. CDR3 sequence (DNA): TGTGCCAGCAGCGAGCTGGGACAGGGCTACGAGCAGTACTTC. Amino acids: CASSELGQGYEQYF.

The rearrangement joins TRBV6-5 to TRBJ2-7; 7 bases line up with TRBD1. The CDR3 is made up of 15 amino acids. The V gene end was trimmed by 3 bases and the J gene end by 5 bases; junction bases not matched to a gene: 10. Looked up from germline, CDR1 is MNHEY and CDR2 is SVGAGI. The CDR3 protein is CASSYVEGAADEQYF. The CDR3 DNA follows: TGTGCCAGCAGTTATGTTGAGGGGGCGGCCGACGAGCAGTACTTC.

Concerning this clone: At the DNA level, this CDR3 is encoded by other sequences in the same sample as well. V and J are TRBV5-6 and TRBJ1-1; no clear D gene. V lost 0 bases to trimming and J lost 0 bases, with 6 bases between them. CDR3 length equals 14 residues. CDR1 and CDR2 (germline): SGHDT, YYEEEE. The CDR3 protein is CASSLERLNTEAFF. In DNA, the CDR3 is TGTGCCAGCAGCTTGGAGCGGCTGAACACTGAAGCTTTCTTT.

The V call is TRBV14, the J call TRBJ2-5; no definite D call. The CDR3 spans 9 residues. The germline V gene encodes CDR1 SGHDN and CDR2 FVKESK. The V end was cut by 10 bases, the J end by 7 bases, with 7 bases between. The CDR3 here is CATLGTQYF. CDR3 coding DNA: TGTGCCACCCTAGGGACCCAGTACTTC.

This rearrangement joins TRBV10-3 to TRBJ1-4; 7 bases agree with TRBD1. The length of the CDR3 is 17 residues. Germline loops: CDR1 ENHRY, CDR2 SYGVKD. V was clipped by 4 bases and J by 8 bases; unmatched bases: 16. CDR3 sequence: CAISGQGASSSQEKLFF. The DNA of the CDR3 is TGTGCCATCAGTGGACAGGGTGCTTCGTCATCACAAGAAAAACTGTTTTTT.

CDR3 in amino acids: CASSPDRGNYGYTF. The CDR3, as DNA: TGTGCCAGCAGCCCAGACAGGGGTAACTATGGCTACACCTTC. This chain joins TRBV11-3 and TRBJ1-2; the match to TRBD1 covers 8 bases. There are 14 residues in the CDR3. The V gene end was trimmed by 5 bases and the J gene end by 1 base; junction bases not matched to a gene: 3. The germline V gene encodes CDR1 SGHNT and CDR2 YENEEA.

This chain uses TRBV5-1 with TRBJ2-5, with TRBD2 matching 10 bases. The V segment lost 4 bases and the J segment 5 bases; nucleotides outside the gene matches: 8. This CDR3 is 15 amino acids long. The V gene's germline CDR1 is SGHRS and CDR2 YFSETQ. The CDR3 region has the DNA TGCGCCAGCAGCCTCAGCGGGAGGGCGGCGGAGACCCAGTACTTC. It translates to CASSLSGRAAETQYF.

This clone was picked up one time. V and J are TRBV6-5 and TRBJ2-7, with 11 positions matching TRBD2. With 4 bases clipped from V and 3 bases from J, the junction kept 2 bases outside the gene matches. Germline V lookup: CDR1 MNHEY, CDR2 SVGAGI. This CDR3 region has 14 residues. CDR3 amino acids: CASSSLAGGYEQYF. The CDR3 bases are TGTGCCAGCAGTTCCCTAGCGGGGGGCTACGAGCAGTACTTC.

V usage is TRBV9 and J usage is TRBJ2-3, with 7 nucleotides matching TRBD2. This CDR3 is built from 14 residues. Losses at the gene ends were 0 bases for V and 5 bases for J; bases not matched to a gene: 3. Per germline, CDR1 SGDLS and CDR2 YYNGEE. The CDR3 sequence: CASSVGLAVDTQYF. The CDR3 nucleotides are TGTGCCAGCAGCGTAGGCCTAGCGGTAGATACGCAGTATTTT.

J is TRBJ2-6 and V is TRBV25-1; maybe TRBD1 (6 bases). Deletions cut 4 bases from V and 3 bases from J, with 7 bases between. The germline V gene encodes CDR1 MGHDK and CDR2 SYGVNS. The CDR3 is made up of 14 amino acids. CDR3 sequence: CASSGGGGANVLTF. The CDR3 region has the DNA TGTGCCAGCAGTGGAGGGGGTGGGGCCAACGTCCTGACTTTC.

J is TRBJ2-1 and V is TRBV6-5, with a weak D call TRBD1 (5 bases). The germline gives CDR1 MNHEY, CDR2 SVGAGI. V dropped 6 bases and J dropped 8 bases, with 20 bases sitting between them. The CDR3 is 15 residues long. CDR3 region: CASSSPGRAVDEQFF. In DNA, the CDR3 is TGTGCCAGCAGCTCACCGGGCAGGGCGGTCGATGAGCAGTTCTTC.

This chain joins TRBV4-2 and TRBJ2-7; 7 bases are shared with TRBD1. The germline CDR1 and CDR2 sequences are LGHNA and YNFKEQ. The V gene end was trimmed by 4 bases and the J gene end by 2 bases; junction bases not matched to a gene: 8. The CDR3 runs 15 residues. DNA for the CDR3: TGTGCCAGCAGCCGAGCGACAGGGACCCCCTACGAGCAGTACTTC. Encoded protein: CASSRATGTPYEQYF.

The rearrangement uses TRBV2 and TRBJ1-5; D remains ambiguous. The germline V and J ends were trimmed by 1 base and 9 bases, with 13 bases remaining between them. Germline assignment: CDR1 SNHLY and CDR2 FYNNEI. CDR3 length: 14 residues. Here the CDR3 DNA reads TGTGCCAGCAGTGAAGGTCCGCCTCTAGGGCCCCAGCATTTT. Translating it yields CASSEGPPLGPQHF. The full variable domain, with the rest looked up from reference TRBV2 and TRBJ1-5, is EPEVTQTPSHQVTQMGQEVILRCVPISNHLYFYWYRQILGQKVEFLVSFYNNEISEKSEIFDDQFSVERPDGSNFTLKIRSTKLEDSAMYFCASSEGPPLGPQHFGDGTRLSIL.

This chain uses TRBV7-9 with TRBJ2-7; 10 bases fit TRBD2. This CDR3 has 11 residues. Germline V lookup: CDR1 SEHNR, CDR2 FQNEAQ (reference sequence). Unmatched junction bases numbered 0, after V lost 4 bases and J lost 9 bases. This CDR3 is CASSSSGRQYF. The CDR3 coding sequence is TGTGCCAGCAGCTCTAGCGGGAGGCAGTACTTC.

V and J are TRBV7-2 and TRBJ2-1; TRBD2 aligns across 11 bases. Germline loops: CDR1 SGHTA, CDR2 FQGNSA. The CDR3 loop spans 15 amino acids. J lost 5 bases, V lost 1 base, and 1 base had no gene match. The CDR3 loop is CASSLGLAGNNEQFF. For the CDR3, the DNA is TGTGCCAGCAGCTTAGGACTAGCGGGAAACAATGAGCAGTTCTTC. Full variable domain (remainder filled in from reference TRBV7-2 and TRBJ2-1): GAGVSQSPSNKVTEKGKDVELRCDPISGHTALYWYRQSLGQGLEFLIYFQGNSAPDKSGLPSDRFSAERTGGSVSTLTIQRTQQEDSAVYLCASSLGLAGNNEQFFGPGTRLTVL.

The chain uses TRBV12-5 and TRBJ1-5, with D unclear. Germline values: CDR1 LGHNT, CDR2 FRNRAP. The CDR3 has 19 amino acids. The germline V and J ends were trimmed by 7 bases and 1 base, with 26 bases remaining between them. DNA for the CDR3: TGTGCTAGTGCCCCCTACGAAACTCTGACAAGCGGAAGCAATCAGCCCCAGCATTTT. Translation gives CASAPYETLTSGSNQPQHF.

The V gene is TRBV19, the J gene TRBJ2-2; 8 positions agree with TRBD2. Per germline, CDR1 LNHDA and CDR2 SQIVND (reference sequence). V dropped 3 bases and J dropped 7; count of bases not matched to a gene: 4. The CDR3 runs to 14 residues. Written as DNA, the CDR3 is TGTGCCAGTAGTATTAGCGGGATAAACGGGGAGCTGTTTTTT. Protein product: CASSISGINGELFF.

The rearrangement links TRBV19 to TRBJ2-3, with TRBD1 matching 7 bases. Unmatched junction bases numbered 7, after V lost 7 bases and J lost 0 bases. This CDR3 is 15 amino acids long. Per germline, CDR1 LNHDA and CDR2 SQIVND (reference sequence). CDR3 in DNA: TGTGCCAGTACCCTCAGGGGGTTCAGCACAGATACGCAGTATTTT. Encoded protein: CASTLRGFSTDTQYF.

This clone occurred a few times. This sequence joins TRBV6-5 and TRBJ2-1; no definite D call. Trimming took 5 bases from V and 15 from J, leaving 17 bases between them. The CDR3 is 12 amino acids. Germline V gives CDR1 MNHEY, CDR2 SVGAGI. CDR3 DNA sequence: TGTGCCAGCAGTCCAAATCCTCGTAACGGGTTCTTC. Amino acid sequence: CASSPNPRNGFF.

The gene calls are TRBV28 and TRBJ2-7; D is possibly TRBD1 (6 bases). V lost 5 bases to trimming and J lost 1 base, with 15 bases between them. CDR3 length: 15 amino acids. CDR1 MDHEN and CDR2 SYDVKM come from the germline V gene. CDR3 DNA sequence: TGTGCCAGCAGTGGAAGGGGGTCTGCGTCCTACGAGCAGTACTTC. Its translation is CASSGRGSASYEQYF.

The rearrangement links TRBV5-4 to TRBJ1-1; 7 bases line up with TRBD1. There are 14 residues in the CDR3. V was clipped by 7 bases and J by 1 base; unmatched bases: 7. Germline loops: CDR1 SGHNT, CDR2 YYREEE (reference sequence). The CDR3 DNA is TGTGCCAGCGGTCACCGGGACAGGAACACTGAAGCTTTCTTT. Translating gives CASGHRDRNTEAFF.

The chain couples TRBV15 to TRBJ2-2; 10 bases align to TRBD1. The CDR3 extends over 15 amino acids. With 4 bases clipped from V and 6 bases from J, the junction kept 5 bases outside the gene matches. The germline gives CDR1 LNHNV, CDR2 YYDKDF (reference sequence). The CDR3 DNA reads TGTGCCACCAGCACCCCGGGACAGGGGTCCGGGGAGCTGTTTTTT. Translated, it gives CATSTPGQGSGELFF.